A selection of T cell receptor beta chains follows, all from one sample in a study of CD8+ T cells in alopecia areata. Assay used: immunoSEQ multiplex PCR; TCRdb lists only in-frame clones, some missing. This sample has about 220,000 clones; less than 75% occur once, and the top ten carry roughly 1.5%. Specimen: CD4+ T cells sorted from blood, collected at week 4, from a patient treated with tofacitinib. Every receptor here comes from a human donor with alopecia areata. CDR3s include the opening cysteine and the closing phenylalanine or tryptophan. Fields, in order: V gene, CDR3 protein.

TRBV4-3 CASSRQGATGELFF
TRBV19 CASSGLAGKNIQYF
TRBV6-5 CASEPGQNYGYTF
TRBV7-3 CASSLLTGQGPDTQYF
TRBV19 CASTVGIMNTEAFF
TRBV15 CATSRDRAADTQYF
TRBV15 CATSTPVFGEKLFF
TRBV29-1 CSVAGRMNTEAFF
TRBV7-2 CASSLLRQGTDTQYF
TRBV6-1 CASRGTGHNQPQHF
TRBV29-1 CSVRGGHSNTGELFF
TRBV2 CASSTEMNTEAFF
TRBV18 CASSPQQGGSYNEQFF